The rows below give T cell receptor beta chains drawn from one sample of a study of tumor-infiltrating lymphocytes in primary liver carcinoma. One entry per CDR3 protein, called by TCRdb with MiXCR from the multiplex PCR reads. The sample consists of fewer than 350,000 distinct CDR3 sequences, roughly two thirds of them appearing once. The sequencing sample was made of peripheral blood. Receptor source: a man aged 40-50 years with primary liver carcinoma and hepatitis B virus infection. CDR3s include the opening cysteine and the closing phenylalanine or tryptophan. D genes are given only for firm matches. Only some rows state a clone size, as once, few, many or a class for expanded clones.

J gene | V gene | D gene | CDR3 length | clone size | CDR3 DNA | CDR3 protein
TRBJ2-1 | TRBV12-3/TRBV12-4 | TRBD2 | 15 | - | TGTGCCAGCAGTCCGGGACTAGCGGGAGGACATGAGCAGTTCTTC | CASSPGLAGGHEQFF
TRBJ2-1 | TRBV5-1 | - | 15 | - | TGCGCCAGCAGCTTGGGACAGGTTGACTACAATGAGCAGTTCTTC | CASSLGQVDYNEQFF
TRBJ1-4 | TRBV10-3 | TRBD1 | 15 | many | TGTGCCATCAGTCCAGGACAGGGGAGGAATGAAAAACTGTTTTTT | CAISPGQGRNEKLFF
TRBJ2-3 | TRBV29-1 | TRBD2 | 17 | many | TGCAGCGTTGAAGCCCTATTACTAGCGGGAAGCACAGATACGCAGTATTTT | CSVEALLLAGSTDTQYF
TRBJ1-1 | TRBV24-1 | - | 15 | - | TGTGCCACCAGTGATTCGTCCAGGCAGGGAAAGAAAACTTTCTTT | CATSDSSRQGKKTFF
TRBJ1-3 | TRBV4-2 | - | 16 | many | TGTGCCAGCAGCCAAGAGAGAGGGGCGACTGGAAACACCATATATTTT | CASSQERGATGNTIYF
TRBJ2-3 | TRBV6-1 | TRBD2 | 16 | many | TGTGCCAGCATGGAACTAGCGGGAGTAAGCACAGATACGCAGTATTTT | CASMELAGVSTDTQYF
TRBJ2-2 | TRBV7-9 | TRBD1 | 16 | - | TGTGCCAGCAGCTTTGGGACAGGGAGAGTCCCCGGGGAGCTGTTTTTT | CASSFGTGRVPGELFF
TRBJ2-2 | TRBV4-2 | TRBD2 | 17 | many | TGTGCCAGCAGCCTCGGGACTAGCGGGAGTCTGTCCGGGGAGCTGTTTTTT | CASSLGTSGSLSGELFF
TRBJ1-2 | TRBV10-3 | - | 13 | - | TGTGCCATCCAAGAGCCGGGTCACTATGGCTACACCTTC | CAIQEPGHYGYTF
TRBJ2-7 | TRBV11-2 | - | 15 | - | TGTGCCAGCAACTTAGGGGCTAGGTTACCCTACGAGCAGTACTTC | CASNLGARLPYEQYF
TRBJ2-1 | TRBV30 | - | 14 | - | TGTGCCTGGATGAGTGGCGGAGGGGCCGATGAGCAGTTCTTC | CAWMSGGGADEQFF
TRBJ2-6 | TRBV6-5 | - | 16 | many | TGTGCCAGCAGTTACGAGGGGTCCCCTGGGGCCAACGTCCTGACTTTC | CASSYEGSPGANVLTF
TRBJ2-2 | TRBV10-3 | - | 14 | few | TGTGCCATCAGTGAGTCAGTATTCACCGGGGAGCTGTTTTTT | CAISESVFTGELFF
TRBJ1-2 | TRBV28 | - | 14 | - | TGTGCCAGCAGCTCCTCAGGAGTCTCATATGGCTACACCTTC | CASSSSGVSYGYTF
TRBJ1-4 | TRBV20-1 | - | 15 | - | TGCAGTGCTAGAGATATTCGGGGGATGGGTGAAAAACTGTTTTTT | CSARDIRGMGEKLFF
TRBJ1-4 | TRBV25-1 | - | 14 | - | TGTGCCAGCAGTTCTCGGAGTTCTAATGAAAAACTGTTTTTT | CASSSRSSNEKLFF
TRBJ2-7 | TRBV12-3/TRBV12-4 | TRBD2 | 15 | - | TGTGCCAGCAGTCCCCGGGCGCGGGAGTCCCACGTGCAGTACTTC | CASSPRARESHVQYF
TRBJ2-1 | TRBV12-3/TRBV12-4 | - | 14 | few | TGTGCCAGCAGTTTACGGCGTTCACACAATGAGCAGTTCTTC | CASSLRRSHNEQFF
TRBJ2-3 | TRBV5-4 | TRBD1 | 16 | - | TGTGCCAGCGGCGATCACGACAGGGGGCGGACAGATACGCAGTATTTT | CASGDHDRGRTDTQYF
TRBJ1-1 | TRBV12-3/TRBV12-4 | - | 16 | - | TGTGCCAGCAGTTCCCTGCCATGGGTAGTGAATACTGAAGCTTTCTTT | CASSSLPWVVNTEAFF
TRBJ2-1 | TRBV3-1 | - | 16 | - | TGTGCCAGCTCGGGTAGTAGCGCCCAATCCTACAATGAGCAGTTCTTC | CASSGSSAQSYNEQFF
TRBJ1-5 | TRBV30 | - | 12 | many | TGTGCCTGGAGTCCGGCGGGACAGCCCCAGCATTTT | CAWSPAGQPQHF
TRBJ2-3 | TRBV6-1 | - | 15 | few | TGTGCCAGCAGTGCCCCGACTGGAAAGTGGGATACGCAGTATTTT | CASSAPTGKWDTQYF
TRBJ2-2 | TRBV29-1 | TRBD2 | 16 | - | TGCAGCGTTGAAGGGGGAGCGGGAGGGGACACCGGGGAGCTGTTTTTT | CSVEGGAGGDTGELFF
TRBJ2-2 | TRBV5-4 | TRBD2 | 16 | - | TGTGCCAGCAACTTGACTAGCGGGAGCCGAACCGCGGAGCTGTTTTTT | CASNLTSGSRTAELFF